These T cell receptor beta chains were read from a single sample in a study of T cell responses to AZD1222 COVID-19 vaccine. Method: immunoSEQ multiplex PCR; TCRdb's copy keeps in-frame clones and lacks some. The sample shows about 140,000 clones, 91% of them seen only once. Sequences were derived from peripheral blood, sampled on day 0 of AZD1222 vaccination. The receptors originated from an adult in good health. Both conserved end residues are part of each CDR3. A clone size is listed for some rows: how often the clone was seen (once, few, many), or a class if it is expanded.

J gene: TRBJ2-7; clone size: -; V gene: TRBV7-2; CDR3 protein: CASSFAYSKHYEQYF
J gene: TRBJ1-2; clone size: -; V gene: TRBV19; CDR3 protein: CASSTEAGPRPGYTF
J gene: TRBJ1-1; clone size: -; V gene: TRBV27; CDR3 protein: CASSFIGQGRTEAFF
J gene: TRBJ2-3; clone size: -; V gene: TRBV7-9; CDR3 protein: CASSSPSTDTQYF
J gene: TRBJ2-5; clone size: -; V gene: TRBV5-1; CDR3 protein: CASSLRQGREETQYF
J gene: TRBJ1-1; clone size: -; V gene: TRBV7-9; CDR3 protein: CASSVGPEAFF
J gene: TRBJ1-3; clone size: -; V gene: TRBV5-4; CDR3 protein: CASSLGQGGSGNTIYF
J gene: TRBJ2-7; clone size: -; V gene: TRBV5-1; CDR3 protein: CASSSALAGELYEQYF
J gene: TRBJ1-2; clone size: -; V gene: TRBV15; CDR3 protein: CATSIQGIYGYTF
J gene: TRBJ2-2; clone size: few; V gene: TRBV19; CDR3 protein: CASRRVASNTGELFF
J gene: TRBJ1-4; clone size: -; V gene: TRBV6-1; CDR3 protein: CASSEGKGTGNEKLFF
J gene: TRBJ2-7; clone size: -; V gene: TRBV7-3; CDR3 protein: CASSLNVGYEQYF
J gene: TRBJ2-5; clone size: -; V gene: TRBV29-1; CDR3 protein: CSVLTRQEETQYF
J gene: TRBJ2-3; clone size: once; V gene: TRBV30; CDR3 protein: CAWGAFTDTQYF
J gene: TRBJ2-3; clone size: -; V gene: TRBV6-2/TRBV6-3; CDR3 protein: CASSYGTDTQYF
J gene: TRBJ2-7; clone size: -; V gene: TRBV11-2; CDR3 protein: CASSQYIMDGPYEQYF
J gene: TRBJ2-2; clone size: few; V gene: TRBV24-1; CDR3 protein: CATSDLTRGAGELFF
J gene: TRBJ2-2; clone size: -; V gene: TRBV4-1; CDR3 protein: CASSQGLVTSEYTGELFF
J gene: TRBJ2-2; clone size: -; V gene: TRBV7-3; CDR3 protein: CASSLWPSGGTGELFF
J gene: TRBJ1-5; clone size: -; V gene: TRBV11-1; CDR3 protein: CASSKDLNQPQHF
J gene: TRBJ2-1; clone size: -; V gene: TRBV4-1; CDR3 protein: CASSQRGLAGNEQFF
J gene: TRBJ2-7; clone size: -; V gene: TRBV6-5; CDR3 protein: CASSSVGLVWYEQYF
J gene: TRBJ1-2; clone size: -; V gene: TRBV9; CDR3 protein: CASSPGGQGNYGYTF
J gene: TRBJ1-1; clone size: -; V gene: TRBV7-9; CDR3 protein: CASSPGQGVNTEAFF
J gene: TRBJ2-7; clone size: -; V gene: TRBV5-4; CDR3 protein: CASSLGTGEGFSYEQYF
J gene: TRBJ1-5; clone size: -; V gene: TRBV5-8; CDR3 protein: CASSSMNGGNQPQHF
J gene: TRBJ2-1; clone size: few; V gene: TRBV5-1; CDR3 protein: CASSSPTSEVNEQFF
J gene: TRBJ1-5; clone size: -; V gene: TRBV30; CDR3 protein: CAWSGSSNQPQHF
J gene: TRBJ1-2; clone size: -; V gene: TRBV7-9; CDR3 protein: CASSLAGARNGYTF
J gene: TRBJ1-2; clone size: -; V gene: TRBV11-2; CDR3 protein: CASSTLRGYRGNGYTF
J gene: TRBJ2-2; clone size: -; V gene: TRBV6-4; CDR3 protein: CASRAGGLNTGELFF
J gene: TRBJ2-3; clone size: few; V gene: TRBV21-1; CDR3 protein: CASSKADGAPF
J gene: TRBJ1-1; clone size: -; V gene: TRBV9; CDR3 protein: CASSPSGSNTEAFF
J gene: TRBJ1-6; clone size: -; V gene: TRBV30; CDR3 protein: CAWSTLGGRNSPLHF
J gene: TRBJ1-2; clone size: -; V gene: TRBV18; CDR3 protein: CASSPQGNNYGYTF
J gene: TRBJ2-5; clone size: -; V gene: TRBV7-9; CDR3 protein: CASSFSETQYF
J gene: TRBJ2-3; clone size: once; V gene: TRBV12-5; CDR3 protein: CASGFTTHLYAVAGESSTDTQYF
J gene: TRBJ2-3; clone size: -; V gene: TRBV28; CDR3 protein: CASRLAGFTDTQYF
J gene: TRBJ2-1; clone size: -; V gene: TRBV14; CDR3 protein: CASKLLAGNEQFF
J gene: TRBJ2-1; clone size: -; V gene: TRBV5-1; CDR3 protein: CASSLDYPGGEQFF
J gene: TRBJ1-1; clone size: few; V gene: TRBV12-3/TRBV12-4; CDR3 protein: CASSFRGPEAFF
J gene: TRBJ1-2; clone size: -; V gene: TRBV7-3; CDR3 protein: CASSQTAGRNYGYTF
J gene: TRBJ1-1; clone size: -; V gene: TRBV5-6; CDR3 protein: CASSPLGGGLRSEAFF
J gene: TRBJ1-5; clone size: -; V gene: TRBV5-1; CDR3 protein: CASSLAGRNDQPQHF
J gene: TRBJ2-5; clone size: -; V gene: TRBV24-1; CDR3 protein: CATSGQMGHQETQYF
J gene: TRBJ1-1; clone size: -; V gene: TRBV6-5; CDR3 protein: CASRKGEDTEAFF
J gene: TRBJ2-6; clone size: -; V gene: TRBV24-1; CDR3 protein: CATSENRANGANVLTF
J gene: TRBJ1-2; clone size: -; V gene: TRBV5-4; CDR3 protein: CASSLGPAANYGYTF